One and the same sample provided the 16 T cell receptor beta chains below, sequenced in a study of T cell responses to AZD1222 COVID-19 vaccine. TCRdb's copy holds only in-frame clones and misses some; the assay was immunoSEQ multiplex PCR. The data contain roughly 140,000 clones, approximately 91% of them seen just once; the ten biggest clones take up around 1.8%. This material consisted of peripheral blood, taken 28 days after the second AZD1222 dose. These receptors originate from an adult who received the AZD1222 COVID-19 vaccine.

V and J are TRBV10-2 and TRBJ2-7; D might be TRBD1 or TRBD2, each matching 6 bases. The CDR3 sequence is 13 residues long. Germline loops: CDR1 WSHSY, CDR2 SAAADI. The V end was cut by 8 bases, the J end by 4 bases, with 15 bases between. The CDR3 loop is CASWGAGLYEQYF. The DNA of the CDR3 is TGCGCCAGCTGGGGGGCAGGGCTATACGAGCAGTACTTC.

The chain recombines TRBV2 with TRBJ2-6; D gene unclear. The V gene lost 8 bases and the J gene lost 4 bases, with 3 bases spanning the gap. Germline assignment: CDR1 SNHLY and CDR2 FYNNEI. The CDR3 runs to 11 residues. The CDR3 region is CASQGANVLTF. CDR3 coding DNA: TGTGCCAGCCAAGGGGCCAACGTCCTGACTTTC.

This rearrangement joins TRBV12-3 or TRBV12-4 to TRBJ1-2; 11 nucleotides align to TRBD1. With V trimmed by 5 bases and J by 14 bases, 7 bases remained unmatched. This CDR3 comprises 12 residues. The CDR3: CASSARTGGTTF. DNA of the CDR3: TGTGCCAGCAGTGCACGGACAGGGGGCACAACCTTC.

V is TRBV5-1 and J is TRBJ2-1; 14 bases align to TRBD2. Germline V gives CDR1 SGHRS, CDR2 YFSETQ. The CDR3 runs 16 residues. J gave up 7 bases and V 3 bases, and 6 bases lay outside the gene matches. CDR3 in DNA: TGCGCCAGCAGCTGGTCGGGACTAGCGGGGGAGAATGAGCAGTTCTTC. Encoded protein: CASSWSGLAGENEQFF.

The chain carries TRBV23-1 and TRBJ1-2; perhaps TRBD1 as D (6 bases). TRBV23-1 is classed as an ORF, of uncertain function. CDR3 length: 15 amino acids. The V end was cut by 2 bases, the J end by 1 base, with 11 bases between. This CDR3 reads CASSQPRTDNYGYTF. The CDR3 DNA reads TGCGCCAGCAGTCAACCTAGGACAGATAACTATGGCTACACCTTC.

The chain employs TRBV30 and TRBJ2-5, with D tentatively TRBD2 (6 bases). Looked up from germline, CDR1 is GTSNPN and CDR2 is SVGIG (reference sequence). This CDR3 has 15 amino acids. Trimming left V 0 bases short and J 1 base short, with 12 bases between. This CDR3 reads CAWSVGGTFQETQYF. DNA of the CDR3: TGTGCCTGGAGTGTTGGGGGGACCTTCCAAGAGACCCAGTACTTC.

This chain uses TRBV7-2 with TRBJ1-1; a weak D match, TRBD1 (5 bases). Trimming removed 5 bases at V and 1 base at J, with 11 bases between. Germline CDR1 reads SGHTA; CDR2 reads FQGNSA. The CDR3 covers 14 residues. CDR3 DNA sequence: TGTGCCAGCAGCCCGACCGGGGCGAACACTGAAGCTTTCTTT. It specifies CASSPTGANTEAFF.

V and J are TRBV5-1 and TRBJ2-1; possible D gene TRBD1, 6 bases. CDR1 is SGHRS and CDR2 is YFSETQ in the germline V gene. CDR3 length: 13 amino acids. V was trimmed by 0 bases and J by 7 bases, leaving 8 bases between them. The CDR3 sequence: CASSLGTVNEQFF. The CDR3 region has the DNA TGCGCCAGCAGCTTGGGGACAGTTAATGAGCAGTTCTTC.

The gene calls are TRBV12-3 or TRBV12-4 and TRBJ2-7, with D unresolved. The germline V and J ends were trimmed by 0 bases and 3 bases, with 6 bases remaining between them. This CDR3 contains 13 residues. This CDR3 is CASSLADNYEQYF. The CDR3 DNA reads TGTGCCAGCAGTTTAGCCGACAACTACGAGCAGTACTTC.

This chain uses TRBV15 with TRBJ2-1; 7 positions agree with TRBD2. CDR1 LNHNV and CDR2 YYDKDF come from the germline V gene (reference sequence). V shed 4 bases, J shed 3 bases, and the junction held 3 bases outside the gene matches. The CDR3 is 14 residues long. CDR3 sequence reads: CATSNRDYYNEQFF. Here the CDR3 DNA reads TGTGCCACCAGCAACCGGGACTACTACAATGAGCAGTTCTTC.

This chain joins TRBV21-1 and TRBJ2-1; TRBD2, the table's D call, lacks a check against the DNA. TRBV21-1 is designated a pseudogene. The CDR3 covers 15 residues. The CDR3 here is CASSKQTSGVGEQFF. Here the CDR3 DNA reads TGTGCCAGCAGCAAACAGACTAGCGGGGTAGGGGAGCAGTTCTTC.

This clone has a single count. The chain has TRBV10-3 and TRBJ2-1; 9 bases line up with TRBD1. The CDR3 consists of 16 residues. The germline V gene encodes CDR1 ENHRY and CDR2 SYGVKD. J lost 2 bases, V lost 0 bases, and 2 bases had no gene match. The CDR3 DNA sequence: TGTGCCATCAGTGAGTCTACAGGGGGCCCCTACAATGAGCAGTTCTTC. It translates to CAISESTGGPYNEQFF.

The chain uses TRBV7-9 and TRBJ1-6, with D perhaps matching TRBD1 (5 bases). Germline V lookup: CDR1 SEHNR, CDR2 FQNEAQ (reference sequence). The CDR3 consists of 16 residues. Trimming stripped 2 bases from V and 5 bases from J, with 13 bases between. The CDR3, as DNA: TGTGCCAGCAGCTTACGGGACCCGCGCCATAATTCACCCCTCCACTTT. Protein sequence: CASSLRDPRHNSPLHF.

V usage is TRBV6-5 and J usage is TRBJ1-2; D remains unclear. Trimming took off 0 bases at V and 2 bases at J, with 10 bases between the two ends. The CDR3 sequence is 15 residues long. Per the germline V gene, CDR1 is MNHEY and CDR2 is SVGAGI. The CDR3 DNA reads as TGTGCCAGCAGTTACTCGATTTCAGGAAACTATGGCTACACCTTC. Protein sequence: CASSYSISGNYGYTF.

This clone was detected only a few times. The V call is TRBV3-1 (or the pseudogene TRBV3-2), the J call TRBJ1-6, with D unclear. The CDR3 is 12 residues long. Trimming removed 1 base at V and 9 bases at J, with 4 bases between. Germline-derived CDR1 and CDR2 are LGHDT and YNNKEL (reference sequence). CDR3 loop: CASSQGGSPLHF. Here the CDR3 DNA reads TGTGCCAGCAGCCAAGGGGGTTCACCCCTCCACTTT.

This chain links TRBV2 with TRBJ1-1; 11 positions match TRBD1. This CDR3 contains 15 residues. Looked up from germline, CDR1 is SNHLY and CDR2 is FYNNEI. V dropped 3 bases and J dropped 11; count of bases not matched to a gene: 11. The CDR3 loop reads CASSDRDRGTRLAFF. In DNA form, the CDR3 reads TGTGCCAGCAGTGACCGGGACAGGGGGACCCGGTTGGCTTTCTTT.